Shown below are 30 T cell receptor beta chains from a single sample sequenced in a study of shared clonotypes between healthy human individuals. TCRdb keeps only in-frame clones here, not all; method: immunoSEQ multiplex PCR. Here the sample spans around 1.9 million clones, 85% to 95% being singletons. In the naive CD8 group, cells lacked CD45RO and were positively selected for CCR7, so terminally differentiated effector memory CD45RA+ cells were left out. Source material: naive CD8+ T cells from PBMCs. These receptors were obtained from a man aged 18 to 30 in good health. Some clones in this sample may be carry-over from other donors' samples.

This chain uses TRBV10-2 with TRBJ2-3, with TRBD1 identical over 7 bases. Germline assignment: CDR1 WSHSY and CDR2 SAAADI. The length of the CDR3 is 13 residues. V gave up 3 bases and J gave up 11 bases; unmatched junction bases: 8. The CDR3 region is CASSDSSGDRQYF. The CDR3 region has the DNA TGCGCCAGCAGTGACTCTTCAGGGGACAGGCAGTATTTT.

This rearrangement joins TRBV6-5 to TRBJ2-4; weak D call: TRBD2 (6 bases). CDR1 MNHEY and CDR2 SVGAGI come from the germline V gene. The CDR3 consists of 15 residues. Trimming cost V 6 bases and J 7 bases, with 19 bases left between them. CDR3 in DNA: TGTGCCAGCAGCCCGTCGGAGGCGGGGAGGAACATTCAGTACTTC. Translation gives CASSPSEAGRNIQYF.

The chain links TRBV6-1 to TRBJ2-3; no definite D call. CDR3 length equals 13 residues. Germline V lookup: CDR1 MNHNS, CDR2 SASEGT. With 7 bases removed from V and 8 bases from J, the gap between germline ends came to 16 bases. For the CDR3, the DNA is TGTGCCAGCACCGATTTCGGAGTAGGTACGCAGTATTTT. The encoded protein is CASTDFGVGTQYF.

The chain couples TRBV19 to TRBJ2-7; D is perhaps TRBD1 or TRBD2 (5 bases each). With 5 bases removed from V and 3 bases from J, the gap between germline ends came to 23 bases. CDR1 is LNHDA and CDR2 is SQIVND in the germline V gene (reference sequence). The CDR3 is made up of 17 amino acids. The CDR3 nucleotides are TGTGCCAGTAGTCCCGGGACCCTAGCCCCGATCTACTACGAGCAGTACTTC. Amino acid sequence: CASSPGTLAPIYYEQYF.

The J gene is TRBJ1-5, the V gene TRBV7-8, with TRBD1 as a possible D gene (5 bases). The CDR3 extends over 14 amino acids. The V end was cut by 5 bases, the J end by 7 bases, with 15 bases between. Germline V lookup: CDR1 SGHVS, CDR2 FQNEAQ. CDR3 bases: TGTGCCAGCAGCAATCGACAGCTGAACCAGCCCCAGCATTTT. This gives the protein CASSNRQLNQPQHF.

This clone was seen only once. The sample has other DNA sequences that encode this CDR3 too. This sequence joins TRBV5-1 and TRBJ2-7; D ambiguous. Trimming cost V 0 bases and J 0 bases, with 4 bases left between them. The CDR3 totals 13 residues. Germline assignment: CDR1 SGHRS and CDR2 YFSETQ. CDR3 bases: TGCGCCAGCAGCTTGGACCCCTCCTACGAGCAGTACTTC. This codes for CASSLDPSYEQYF.

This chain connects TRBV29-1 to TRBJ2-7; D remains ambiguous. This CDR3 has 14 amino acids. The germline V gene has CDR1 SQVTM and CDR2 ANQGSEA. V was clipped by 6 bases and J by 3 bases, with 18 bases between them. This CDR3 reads CSVVGIWSNYEQYF. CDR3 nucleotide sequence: TGCAGCGTCGTCGGTATTTGGTCGAACTACGAGCAGTACTTC.

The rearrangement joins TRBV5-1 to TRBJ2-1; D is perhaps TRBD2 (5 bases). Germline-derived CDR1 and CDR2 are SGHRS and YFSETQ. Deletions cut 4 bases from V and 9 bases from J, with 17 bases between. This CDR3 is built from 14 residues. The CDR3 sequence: CASSPDWYMGEQFF. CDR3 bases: TGCGCCAGCAGCCCGGACTGGTACATGGGTGAGCAGTTCTTC.

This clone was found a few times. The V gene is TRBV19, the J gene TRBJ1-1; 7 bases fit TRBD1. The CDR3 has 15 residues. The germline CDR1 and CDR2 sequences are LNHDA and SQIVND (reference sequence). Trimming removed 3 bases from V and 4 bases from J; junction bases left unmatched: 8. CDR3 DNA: TGTGCCAGTAGTATGAGCCAGGGGGTATCCACTGAAGCTTTCTTT. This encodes CASSMSQGVSTEAFF.

CDR3 loop: CASSSVSYEQYF. DNA of the CDR3: TGTGCCAGTAGTTCAGTCTCCTACGAGCAGTACTTC. The V gene is TRBV19, the J gene TRBJ2-7, with D hard to call. Trimming shortened V by 5 bases and J by 0 bases, and 5 bases separated the two germline ends. The CDR3 runs 12 residues. In germline, CDR1 is LNHDA, CDR2 SQIVND (reference sequence).

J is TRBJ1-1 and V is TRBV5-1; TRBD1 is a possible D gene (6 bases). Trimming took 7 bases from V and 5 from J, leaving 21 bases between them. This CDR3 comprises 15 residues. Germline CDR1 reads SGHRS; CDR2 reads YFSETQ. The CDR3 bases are TGCGCCAGCGCACCCCAGGGGACCCCGAGGACTGAAGCTTTCTTT. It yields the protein CASAPQGTPRTEAFF.

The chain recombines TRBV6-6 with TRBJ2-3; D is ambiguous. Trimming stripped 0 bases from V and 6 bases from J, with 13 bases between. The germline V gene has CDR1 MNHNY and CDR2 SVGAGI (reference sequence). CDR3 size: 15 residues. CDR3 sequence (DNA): TGTGCCAGCAGTTACTCGAGTGAAGGGTCGGATACGCAGTATTTT. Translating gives CASSYSSEGSDTQYF.

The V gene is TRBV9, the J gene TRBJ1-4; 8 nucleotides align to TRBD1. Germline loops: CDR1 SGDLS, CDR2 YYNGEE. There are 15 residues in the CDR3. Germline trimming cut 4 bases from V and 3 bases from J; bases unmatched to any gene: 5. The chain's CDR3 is CASSMTGAANEKLFF. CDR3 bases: TGTGCCAGCAGCATGACAGGGGCGGCTAATGAAAAACTGTTTTTT.

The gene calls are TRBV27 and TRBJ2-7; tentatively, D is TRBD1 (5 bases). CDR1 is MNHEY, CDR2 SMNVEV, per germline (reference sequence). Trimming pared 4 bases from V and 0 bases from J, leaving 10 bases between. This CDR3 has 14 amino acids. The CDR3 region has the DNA TGTGCCAGCAGTTCCAGGGTTAACTCCTACGAGCAGTACTTC. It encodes CASSSRVNSYEQYF.

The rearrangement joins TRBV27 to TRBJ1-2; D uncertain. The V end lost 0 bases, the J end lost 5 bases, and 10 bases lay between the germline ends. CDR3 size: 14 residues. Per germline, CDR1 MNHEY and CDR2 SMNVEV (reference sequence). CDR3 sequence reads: CASSLSPRPYGYTF. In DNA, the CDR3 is TGTGCCAGCAGTTTATCCCCCCGACCATATGGCTACACCTTC.

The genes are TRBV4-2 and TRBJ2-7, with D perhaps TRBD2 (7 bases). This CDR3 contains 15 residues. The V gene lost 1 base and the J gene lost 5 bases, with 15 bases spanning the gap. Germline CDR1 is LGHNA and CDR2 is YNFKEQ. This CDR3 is CASSQGEGDLHEQYF. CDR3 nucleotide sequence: TGTGCCAGCAGCCAAGGGGAGGGGGATCTGCACGAGCAGTACTTC.

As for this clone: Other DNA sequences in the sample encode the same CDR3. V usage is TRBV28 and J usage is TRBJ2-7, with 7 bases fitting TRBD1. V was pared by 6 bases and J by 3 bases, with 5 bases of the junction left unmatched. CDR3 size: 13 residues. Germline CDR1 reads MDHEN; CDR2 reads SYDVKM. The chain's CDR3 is CASSRTGGYEQYF. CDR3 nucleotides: TGTGCCAGCAGCCGGACAGGAGGCTACGAGCAGTACTTC.

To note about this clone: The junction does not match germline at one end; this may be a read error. CDR3 protein: CASTLAGANVLTF. As DNA, the CDR3 is TGTGCCAGCACCTTAGCTGGGGCCAACGTCCTGACTTTC. The chain employs TRBV7-9 and TRBJ2-6; D gene ambiguous. The CDR3 runs 13 residues. CDR1 is SEHNR and CDR2 is FQNEAQ in the germline V gene (reference sequence).

CDR3 DNA: TGTGCCAGTAGTCTTGGGACTAGCGGAGGGCGAGAGTTCTTC. As protein: CASSLGTSGGREFF. This chain joins TRBV19 and TRBJ2-1; 11 bases line up with TRBD2. This CDR3 is built from 14 residues. Germline-derived CDR1 and CDR2 are LNHDA and SQIVND (reference sequence). Losses at the gene ends were 5 bases for V and 14 bases for J; bases not matched to a gene: 11.

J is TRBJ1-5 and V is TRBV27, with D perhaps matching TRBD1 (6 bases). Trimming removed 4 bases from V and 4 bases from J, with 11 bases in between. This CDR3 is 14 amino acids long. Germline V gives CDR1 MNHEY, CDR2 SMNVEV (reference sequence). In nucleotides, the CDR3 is TGTGCCAGCAGTTCCCAGGGGCTTAATCAGCCCCAGCATTTT. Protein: CASSSQGLNQPQHF.

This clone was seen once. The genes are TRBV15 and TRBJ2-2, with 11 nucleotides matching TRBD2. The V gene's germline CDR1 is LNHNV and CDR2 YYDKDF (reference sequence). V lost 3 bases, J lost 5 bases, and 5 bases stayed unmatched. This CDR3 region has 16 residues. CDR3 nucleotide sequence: TGTGCCACCAGCAGCACGACTAGCGGGAAGACCGGGGAGCTGTTTTTT. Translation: CATSSTTSGKTGELFF. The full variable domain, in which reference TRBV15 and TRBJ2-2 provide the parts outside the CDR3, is DAMVIQNPRYQVTQFGKPVTLSCSQTLNHNVMYWYQQKSSQAPKLLFHYYDKDFNNEADTPDNFQSRRPNTSFCFLDIRSPGLGDTAMYLCATSSTTSGKTGELFFGEGSRLTVL.

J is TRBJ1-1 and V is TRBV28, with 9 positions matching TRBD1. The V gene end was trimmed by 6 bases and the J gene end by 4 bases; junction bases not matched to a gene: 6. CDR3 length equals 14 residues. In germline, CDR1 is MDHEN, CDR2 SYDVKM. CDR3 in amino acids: CASSVTGGGTEAFF. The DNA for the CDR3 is TGTGCCAGCAGCGTGACAGGGGGAGGCACTGAAGCTTTCTTT.

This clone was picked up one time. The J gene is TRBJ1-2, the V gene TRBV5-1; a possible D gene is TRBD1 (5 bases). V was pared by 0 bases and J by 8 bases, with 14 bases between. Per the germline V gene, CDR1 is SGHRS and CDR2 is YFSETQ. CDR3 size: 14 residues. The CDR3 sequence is CASSLAGGEDGYTF. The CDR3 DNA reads TGCGCCAGCAGCTTGGCCGGGGGAGAGGACGGCTACACCTTC. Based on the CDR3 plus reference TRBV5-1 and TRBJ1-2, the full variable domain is KAGVTQTPRYLIKTRGQQVTLSCSPISGHRSVSWYQQTPGQGLQFLFEYFSETQRNKGNFPGRFSGRQFSNSRSEMNVSTLELGDSALYLCASSLAGGEDGYTFGSGTRLTVV.

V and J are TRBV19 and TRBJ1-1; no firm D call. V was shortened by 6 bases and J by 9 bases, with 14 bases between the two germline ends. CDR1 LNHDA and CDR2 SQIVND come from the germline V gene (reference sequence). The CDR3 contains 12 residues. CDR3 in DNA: TGTGCCAGTAGGAAAGGGAATTTTCAAGCTTTCTTT. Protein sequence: CASRKGNFQAFF.

CDR3 loop: CASSPPGTGVAVEQYF. CDR3 sequence (DNA): TGCGCCAGCAGCCCACCCGGGACAGGGGTAGCGGTCGAGCAGTACTTC. The chain recombines TRBV4-1 with TRBJ2-7, with TRBD1 identical over 10 bases. CDR1 MGHRA and CDR2 YSYEKL come from the germline V gene. The CDR3 has 16 amino acids. The junction had 12 bases not matched to a gene; V was cut back by 4 bases and J by 6 bases.

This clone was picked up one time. For the CDR3, the DNA is TGTGCCAGCAGCTTAGATCTGGGGGCACGAACAGAGCAGTTCTTC. Protein: CASSLDLGARTEQFF. The rearrangement uses TRBV11-2 and TRBJ2-1; D might be TRBD1 (6 bases). The CDR3 has 15 amino acids. V lost 0 bases, J lost 10 bases, and 16 bases lay in between. Germline V gives CDR1 SGHAT, CDR2 FQNNGV.

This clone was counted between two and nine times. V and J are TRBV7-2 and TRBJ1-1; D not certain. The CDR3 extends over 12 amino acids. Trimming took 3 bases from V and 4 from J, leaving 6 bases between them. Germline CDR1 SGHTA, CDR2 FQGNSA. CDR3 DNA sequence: TGTGCCAGCAGCTTCTCGGGCACTGAAGCTTTCTTT. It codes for CASSFSGTEAFF.

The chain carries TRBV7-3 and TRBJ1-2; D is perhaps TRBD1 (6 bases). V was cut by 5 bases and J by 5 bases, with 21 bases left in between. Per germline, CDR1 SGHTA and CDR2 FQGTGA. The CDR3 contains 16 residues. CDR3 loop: CASSPGSGGNSYGYTF. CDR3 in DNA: TGTGCCAGCAGCCCGGGTTCGGGGGGCAATTCGTATGGCTACACCTTC.

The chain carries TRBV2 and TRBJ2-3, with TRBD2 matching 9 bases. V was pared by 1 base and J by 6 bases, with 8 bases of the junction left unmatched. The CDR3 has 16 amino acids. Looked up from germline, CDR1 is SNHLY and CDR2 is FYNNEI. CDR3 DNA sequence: TGTGCCAGCAGTGAAGGGCTAGCGGGGCCTTTCGATACGCAGTATTTT. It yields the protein CASSEGLAGPFDTQYF. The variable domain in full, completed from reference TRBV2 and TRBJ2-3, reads EPEVTQTPSHQVTQMGQEVILRCVPISNHLYFYWYRQILGQKVEFLVSFYNNEISEKSEIFDDQFSVERPDGSNFTLKIRSTKLEDSAMYFCASSEGLAGPFDTQYFGPGTRLTVL.

The CDR3 sequence is CASRPQGGGSFYNEQFF. The CDR3 coding sequence is TGTGCCAGCAGACCGCAGGGGGGCGGGAGCTTCTACAATGAGCAGTTCTTC. This chain uses TRBV27 with TRBJ2-1; the D gene could be TRBD1 or TRBD2 (7 bases each). V lost 6 bases, J lost 3 bases, and 21 bases lay in between. In germline, CDR1 is MNHEY, CDR2 SMNVEV (reference sequence). The CDR3 is 17 residues long.